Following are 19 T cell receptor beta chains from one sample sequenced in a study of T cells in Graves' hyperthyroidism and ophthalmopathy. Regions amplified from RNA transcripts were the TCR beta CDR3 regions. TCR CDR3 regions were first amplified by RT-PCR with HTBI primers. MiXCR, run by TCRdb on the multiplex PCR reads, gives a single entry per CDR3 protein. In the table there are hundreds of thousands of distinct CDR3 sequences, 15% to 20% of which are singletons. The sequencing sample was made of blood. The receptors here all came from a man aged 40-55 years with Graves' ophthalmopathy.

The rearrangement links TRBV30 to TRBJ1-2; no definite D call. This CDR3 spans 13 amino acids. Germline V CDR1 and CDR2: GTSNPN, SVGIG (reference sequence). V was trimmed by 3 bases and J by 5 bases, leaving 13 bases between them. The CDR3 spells CAWRASGAYGYTF. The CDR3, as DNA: TGTGCCTGGAGGGCCTCGGGTGCTTATGGCTACACCTTC.

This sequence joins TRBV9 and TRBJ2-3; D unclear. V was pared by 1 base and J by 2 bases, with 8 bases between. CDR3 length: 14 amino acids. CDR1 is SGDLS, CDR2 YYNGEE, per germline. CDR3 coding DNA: TGTGCCAGCAGCGTACTAGAATCCACAGATACGCAGTATTTT. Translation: CASSVLESTDTQYF.

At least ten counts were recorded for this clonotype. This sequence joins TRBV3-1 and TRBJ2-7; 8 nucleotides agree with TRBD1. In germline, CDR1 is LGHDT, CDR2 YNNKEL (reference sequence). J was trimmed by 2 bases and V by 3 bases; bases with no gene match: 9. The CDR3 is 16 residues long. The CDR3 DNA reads TGTGCCAGCAGCCACCCACGGACAGGGCCTCCCTACGAGCAGTACTTC. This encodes CASSHPRTGPPYEQYF.

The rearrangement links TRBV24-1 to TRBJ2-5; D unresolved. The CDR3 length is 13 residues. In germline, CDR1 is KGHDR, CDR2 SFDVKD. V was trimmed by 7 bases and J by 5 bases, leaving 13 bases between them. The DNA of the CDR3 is TGTGCCACCAGCCCCCACGGGTACGAGACCCAGTACTTC. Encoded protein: CATSPHGYETQYF.

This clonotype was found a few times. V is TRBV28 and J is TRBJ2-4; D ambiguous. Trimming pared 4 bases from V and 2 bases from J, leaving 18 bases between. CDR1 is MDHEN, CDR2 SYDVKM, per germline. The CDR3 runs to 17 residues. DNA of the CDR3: TGTGCCAGCAGTTCCGGGTCGGCGGACGGAACCAAAAACATTCAGTACTTC. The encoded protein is CASSSGSADGTKNIQYF.

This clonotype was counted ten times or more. The CDR3 DNA follows: TGTGCCAGCAGTATCAATGGCTACACCTTC. Translation gives CASSINGYTF. The chain links TRBV12-3 or TRBV12-4 to TRBJ1-2; D not certain. The ends were cut back, 5 bases at V and 6 bases at J, with 4 bases in the middle. The CDR3 totals 10 residues.

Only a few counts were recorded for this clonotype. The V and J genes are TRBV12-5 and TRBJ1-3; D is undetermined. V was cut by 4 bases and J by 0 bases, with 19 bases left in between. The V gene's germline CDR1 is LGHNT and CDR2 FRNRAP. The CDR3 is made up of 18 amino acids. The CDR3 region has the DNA TGTGCTAGTGGTTCCCTAGGGCGCCTGGACTTCTCTGGAAACACCATATATTTT. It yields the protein CASGSLGRLDFSGNTIYF.

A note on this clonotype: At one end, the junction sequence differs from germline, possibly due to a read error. The chain's CDR3 is CASSPPGHTNEKLLF. The CDR3 DNA is TGTGCCAGCAGTCCGCCGGGACATACTAATGAAAAACTGCTTTTT. This chain uses TRBV28 with TRBJ1-4, with TRBD1 as a possible D gene (6 bases). The V gene's germline CDR1 is MDHEN and CDR2 SYDVKM. This CDR3 is 15 amino acids long.

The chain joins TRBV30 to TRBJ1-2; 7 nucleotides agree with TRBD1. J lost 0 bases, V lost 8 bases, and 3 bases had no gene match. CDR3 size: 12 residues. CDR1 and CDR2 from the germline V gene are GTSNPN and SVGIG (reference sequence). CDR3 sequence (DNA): TGTGCCAGCAGGGGGTCTAACTATGGCTACACCTTC. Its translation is CASRGSNYGYTF.

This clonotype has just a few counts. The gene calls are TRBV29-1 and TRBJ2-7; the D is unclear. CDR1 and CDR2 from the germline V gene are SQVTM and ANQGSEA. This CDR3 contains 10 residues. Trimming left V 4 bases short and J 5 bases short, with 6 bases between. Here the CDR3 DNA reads TGCAGCGTTGGGGCTCACGAGCAGTACTTC. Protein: CSVGAHEQYF.

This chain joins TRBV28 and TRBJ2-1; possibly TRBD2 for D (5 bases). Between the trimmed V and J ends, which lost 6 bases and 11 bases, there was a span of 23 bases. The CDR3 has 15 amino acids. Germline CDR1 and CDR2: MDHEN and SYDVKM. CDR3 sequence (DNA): TGTGCCAGCAGGGAGGTTAATTATTTAACGCATAAGCAGTTCTTC. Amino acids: CASREVNYLTHKQFF.

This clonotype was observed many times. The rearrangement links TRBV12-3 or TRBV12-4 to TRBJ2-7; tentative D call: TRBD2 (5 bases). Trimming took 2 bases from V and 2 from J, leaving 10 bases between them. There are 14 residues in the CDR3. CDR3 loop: CASSLSPGTYEQYF. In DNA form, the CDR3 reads TGTGCCAGCAGTTTAAGCCCCGGGACCTACGAGCAGTACTTC.

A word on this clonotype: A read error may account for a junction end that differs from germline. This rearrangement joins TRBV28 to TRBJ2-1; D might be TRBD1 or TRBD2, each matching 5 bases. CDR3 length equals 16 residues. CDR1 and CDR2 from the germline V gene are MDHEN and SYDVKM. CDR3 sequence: CASSFRGAGSYNGQFF. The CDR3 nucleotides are TGTGCCAGCAGCTTTCGGGGCGCCGGGTCCTACAATGGGCAGTTCTTC.

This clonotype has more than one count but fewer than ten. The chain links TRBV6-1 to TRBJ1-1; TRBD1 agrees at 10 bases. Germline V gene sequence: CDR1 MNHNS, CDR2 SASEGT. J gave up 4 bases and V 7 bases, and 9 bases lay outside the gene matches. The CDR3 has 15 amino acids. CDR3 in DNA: TGTGCCAGCACTGACAGGGGGCGAGGGGGCACTGAAGCTTTCTTT. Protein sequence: CASTDRGRGGTEAFF.

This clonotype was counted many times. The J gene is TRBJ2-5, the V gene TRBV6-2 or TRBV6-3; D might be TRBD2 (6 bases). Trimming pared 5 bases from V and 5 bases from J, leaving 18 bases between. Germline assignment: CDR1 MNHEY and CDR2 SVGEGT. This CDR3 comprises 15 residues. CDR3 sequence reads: CASSRRGRTTETQYF. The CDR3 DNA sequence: TGTGCCAGCAGTCGGAGGGGACGTACAACTGAGACCCAGTACTTC.

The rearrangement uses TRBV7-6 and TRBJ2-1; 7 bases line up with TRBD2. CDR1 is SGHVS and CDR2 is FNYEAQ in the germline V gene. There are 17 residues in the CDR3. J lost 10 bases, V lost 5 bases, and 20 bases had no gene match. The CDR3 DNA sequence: TGTGCCAGCAGCCCGATAGGGCGGGGGACCCCCAACGGCGAGCAGTTCTTC. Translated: CASSPIGRGTPNGEQFF. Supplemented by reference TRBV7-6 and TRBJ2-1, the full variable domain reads GAGVSQSPRYKVTKRGQDVALRCDPISGHVSLYWYRQALGQGPEFLTYFNYEAQQDKSGLPNDRFSAERPEGSISTLTIQRTEQRDSAMYRCASSPIGRGTPNGEQFFGPGTRLTVL.

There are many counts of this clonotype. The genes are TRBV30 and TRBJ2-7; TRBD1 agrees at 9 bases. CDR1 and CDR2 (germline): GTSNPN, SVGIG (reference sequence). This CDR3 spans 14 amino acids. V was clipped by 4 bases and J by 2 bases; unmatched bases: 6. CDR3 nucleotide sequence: TGTGCCTGGAATCCGGGACAGGGTCCCTACGAGCAGTACTTC. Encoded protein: CAWNPGQGPYEQYF.

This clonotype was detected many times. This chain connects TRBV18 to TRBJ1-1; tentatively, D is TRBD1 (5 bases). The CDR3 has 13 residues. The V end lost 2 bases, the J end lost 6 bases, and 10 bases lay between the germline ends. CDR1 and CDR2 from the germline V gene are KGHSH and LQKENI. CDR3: CASSPTRGAEAFF. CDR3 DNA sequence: TGTGCCAGCTCACCAACACGGGGCGCTGAAGCTTTCTTT.

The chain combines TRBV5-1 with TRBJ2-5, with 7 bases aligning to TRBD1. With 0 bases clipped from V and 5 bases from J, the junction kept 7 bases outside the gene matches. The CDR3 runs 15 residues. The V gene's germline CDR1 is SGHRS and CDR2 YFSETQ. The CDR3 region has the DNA TGCGCCAGCAGCTTGGCGAAGGGGGCCGAGGAGACCCAGTACTTC. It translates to CASSLAKGAEETQYF. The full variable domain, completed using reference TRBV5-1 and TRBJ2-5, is KAGVTQTPRYLIKTRGQQVTLSCSPISGHRSVSWYQQTPGQGLQFLFEYFSETQRNKGNFPGRFSGRQFSNSRSEMNVSTLELGDSALYLCASSLAKGAEETQYFGPGTRLLVL.